A selection of T cell receptor beta chains follows, all from one sample in a study of cytomegalovirus exposure and HLA in healthy donors. TCRdb's copy holds only in-frame clones and misses some; the assay was immunoSEQ multiplex PCR. The profile shows 160,000 or so clones, about 84% of them singletons. The sequenced material came from PBMCs. These receptors all stem from a man aged 50 or older in good health and CMV-seropositive. The CDR3 runs from the conserved cysteine through the conserved F or W. The D gene is left open where the match is weak. Where a row states a size, it is once, few, many or the class of an expanded clone; other rows omit it.

clone_size	v_call	d_call	j_call	cdr3_nt	cdr3_aa
few	TRBV5-1	TRBD1	TRBJ2-7	TGCGCCAGCAGCTATGGACAGGGGGACTACGAGCAGTACTTC	CASSYGQGDYEQYF
NA	TRBV23-1	NA	TRBJ2-5	TGCGCCAGCAGTCAATCAGTAGCGGCGGGGGAGACCCAGTACTTC	CASSQSVAAGETQYF
once	TRBV9	NA	TRBJ1-1	TGTGCCAGCAGCGTAGGGCCGGTGTTGTCGGGGTGGGGCACTGAAGCTTTCTTT	CASSVGPVLSGWGTEAFF
NA	TRBV10-3	NA	TRBJ2-3	TGTGCCATCAGTTCTAGCACAGATACGCAGTATTTT	CAISSSTDTQYF
NA	TRBV5-1	NA	TRBJ1-5	TGCGCCAGCAGCTTGTTTTCAGGGGGCAATCAGCCCCAGCATTTT	CASSLFSGGNQPQHF
few	TRBV5-5	TRBD2	TRBJ2-1	TGTGCCAGCAGCCTGTGGGAGGGCCCCTCCTACAATGAGCAGTTCTTC	CASSLWEGPSYNEQFF
once	TRBV2	TRBD2	TRBJ2-1	TGTGCCAGCAGCCTAGCGGGGATCTCCTACAATGAGCAGTTCTTC	CASSLAGISYNEQFF
NA	TRBV28	NA	TRBJ1-2	TGTGCCAGCATTTCAGGGTATGGCTACACCTTC	CASISGYGYTF
NA	TRBV25-1	NA	TRBJ2-3	TGTGCCAGCAGTGAAATGGGGCGGGGTAGCACAGATACGCAGTATTTT	CASSEMGRGSTDTQYF
NA	TRBV29-1	TRBD1	TRBJ1-5	TGCAGCGTTAGTGGGACAGGGGATCAGCCCCAGCATTTT	CSVSGTGDQPQHF
NA	TRBV15	TRBD2	TRBJ2-1	TGTGCCACCAGCAGGTTTAGCGGGGGGGCCATATATGAGCAGTTCTTC	CATSRFSGGAIYEQFF
NA	TRBV6-1	NA	TRBJ2-7	TGTGCCAGCAGTGAAAATGTGGGGGCGGGTAGCTCCTACGAGCAGTACTTC	CASSENVGAGSSYEQYF
NA	TRBV12-2	NA	TRBJ1-5	TGTGCAAGTCGCCTAGAGGGACAGGGCGATCAGCCCCAGCATTTT	CASRLEGQGDQPQHF
NA	TRBV10-3	NA	TRBJ2-7	TGTGCCATCAGTTCGGGATCTTACGAGCAGTACTTC	CAISSGSYEQYF
NA	TRBV28	TRBD1	TRBJ2-2	TGTGCCAGCAGTTTAAGTCACAGGGGCGCCGGGGAGCTGTTTTTT	CASSLSHRGAGELFF
NA	TRBV7-2	NA	TRBJ1-4	TGTGCCAGCAGCCTAAACAGGGTCCGTAATGAAAAACTGTTTTTT	CASSLNRVRNEKLFF
NA	TRBV7-9	TRBD1	TRBJ2-2	TGTGCCAGCAGCCCCGACAGGGACCCTACCGGGGAGCTGTTTTTT	CASSPDRDPTGELFF
NA	TRBV2	TRBD1	TRBJ2-7	TGTGCCAGCAGTGGGGAGACAGGGGCGGCCTACGAGCAGTACTTC	CASSGETGAAYEQYF
NA	TRBV28	TRBD1	TRBJ2-5	TGTGCCAGCAGGCCTGGGGCAGGGGGACAAGAGACCCAGTACTTC	CASRPGAGGQETQYF
few	TRBV6-5	NA	TRBJ2-7	TGTGCCGCCAGCCCCGGGAACCGCGATATTTACGAGCAGTACTTC	CAASPGNRDIYEQYF